Following are 29 T cell receptor beta chains from one sample sequenced in a study of long-term antiretroviral therapy in people with HIV. immunoSEQ v3.0 was run at survey level. Data came from immunoSEQ multiplex PCR; TCRdb stores just in-frame clones and leaves some out. The table has about 28,000 clones, over 75% seen once. This specimen consisted of unsorted PBMCs, obtained 0.8 years before starting antiretroviral therapy. The receptors were sampled from a man between 18 and 35 years old with HIV.

This chain uses TRBV6-6 with TRBJ1-3; TRBD1 might be the D (6 bases). CDR3 size: 15 residues. Germline assignment: CDR1 MNHNY and CDR2 SVGAGI (reference sequence). Trimming took 0 bases from V and 1 from J, leaving 7 bases between them. In nucleotides, the CDR3 is TGTGCCAGCAGTTACTCCAGGGGTTCTGGAAACACCATATATTTT. Translating gives CASSYSRGSGNTIYF.

The chain is built from TRBV25-1 and TRBJ2-7; D unresolved. Germline CDR1 and CDR2: MGHDK and SYGVNS. V lost 6 bases and J lost 6, with 9 bases in between. This CDR3 region has 11 residues. The CDR3 DNA follows: TGTGCCAGCAGAAGTTTAGGCGAGCAGTACTTC. Protein product: CASRSLGEQYF.

This clone was seen only once. This chain connects TRBV30 to TRBJ2-2; 11 nucleotides match TRBD1. J lost 8 bases, V lost 7 bases, and 9 bases had no gene match. This CDR3 contains 14 residues. Germline V gene data show CDR1 as GTSNPN and CDR2 as SVGIG (reference sequence). In DNA form, the CDR3 reads TGTGCCTTCAGGGACAGGGGGGTTAGTGGGGAGCTGTTTTTT. Translated: CAFRDRGVSGELFF.

The rearrangement uses TRBV4-2 and TRBJ2-1; 10 positions match TRBD1. CDR3 length equals 16 residues. After removal of 0 bases from V and 4 bases from J, the junction contained 3 bases not matched to a gene. CDR1 is LGHNA and CDR2 is YNFKEQ in the germline V gene. The CDR3 sequence is CASSQDRDRGYNEQFF. DNA of the CDR3: TGTGCCAGCAGCCAAGACCGGGACAGGGGATACAATGAGCAGTTCTTC.

The chain employs TRBV6-5 and TRBJ1-2; TRBD1 matches at 9 bases. V dropped 6 bases and J dropped 8; count of bases not matched to a gene: 7. The germline V gene has CDR1 MNHEY and CDR2 SVGAGI. The CDR3 loop spans 13 amino acids. The CDR3 nucleotides read TGTGCCAGCAGACGCGGGACAGGGACGGGCTACACCTTC. Translated, it gives CASRRGTGTGYTF.

J is TRBJ1-1 and V is TRBV19; D uncertain. This CDR3 is 13 amino acids long. Germline V lookup: CDR1 LNHDA, CDR2 SQIVND (reference sequence). The V end lost 7 bases, the J end lost 5 bases, and 14 bases lay between the germline ends. The CDR3 spells CASTWGSETEAFF. CDR3 sequence (DNA): TGTGCCAGTACCTGGGGATCCGAGACTGAAGCTTTCTTT.

The J gene is TRBJ1-4, the V gene TRBV5-1; D is uncertain. The germline CDR1 and CDR2 sequences are SGHRS and YFSETQ. Trimming removed 1 base from V and 14 bases from J, with 15 bases in between. The CDR3 has 13 amino acids. CDR3 nucleotides: TGCGCCAGCAGCTTGACCCCGCAATTTCCCCTGTTTTTT. It encodes CASSLTPQFPLFF. The full variable domain, rest sourced from reference TRBV5-1 and TRBJ1-4, is KAGVTQTPRYLIKTRGQQVTLSCSPISGHRSVSWYQQTPGQGLQFLFEYFSETQRNKGNFPGRFSGRQFSNSRSEMNVSTLELGDSALYLCASSLTPQFPLFFGSGTQLSVL.

The chain links TRBV18 to TRBJ1-1; D call uncertain. The CDR3 covers 13 residues. From germline, CDR1 is KGHSH and CDR2 LQKENI. Trimming shortened V by 1 base and J by 8 bases, and 11 bases separated the two germline ends. As DNA, the CDR3 is TGTGCCAGCTCACCACTGATTACCCGAGAAGCTTTCTTT. This sequence encodes CASSPLITREAFF.

The chain uses TRBV6-5 and TRBJ1-1; D is unresolved. Deletions cut 6 bases from V and 5 bases from J, with 13 bases between. In germline, CDR1 is MNHEY, CDR2 SVGAGI. The CDR3 is made up of 13 amino acids. The CDR3 nucleotides are TGTGCCAGCAGAAAAGGGTATCTAACTGAAGCTTTCTTT. Its protein is CASRKGYLTEAFF.

The gene calls are TRBV30 and TRBJ1-1; no clear D gene. CDR3 length: 12 residues. V shed 2 bases and J shed 0 bases, with 4 bases lying between them. Germline-derived CDR1 and CDR2 are GTSNPN and SVGIG (reference sequence). CDR3 in DNA: TGTGCCTGGAGTCTTTTGAACACTGAAGCTTTCTTT. It specifies CAWSLLNTEAFF.

The chain joins TRBV5-1 to TRBJ2-5; a weak D match, TRBD1 (6 bases). The CDR3 extends over 14 amino acids. V was trimmed by 4 bases and J by 3 bases, leaving 13 bases between them. Germline CDR1 is SGHRS and CDR2 is YFSETQ. CDR3 coding DNA: TGCGCCAGCAGCCCGACCAGGGGAAAAGAGACCCAGTACTTC. It is translated as CASSPTRGKETQYF.

This clone occurred a few times. The chain recombines TRBV10-3 with TRBJ2-3, with 10 bases fitting TRBD2. CDR1 is ENHRY, CDR2 SYGVKD, per germline. This CDR3 is built from 14 residues. V lost 2 bases and J lost 5; bases outside the gene matches: 1. The CDR3 DNA reads TGTGCCATCAGTGAGCTAGCGGGAGAAGATACGCAGTATTTT. Protein sequence: CAISELAGEDTQYF.

In its sample, this clone was seen a few times. This chain connects TRBV5-1 to TRBJ1-1; D remains unclear. Germline assignment: CDR1 SGHRS and CDR2 YFSETQ. The V end lost 4 bases, the J end lost 1 base, and 14 bases lay between the germline ends. The CDR3 is 15 residues long. DNA of the CDR3: TGCGCCAGCAGCGCTGGAATCACTCCGAACACTGAAGCTTTCTTT. This translates into CASSAGITPNTEAFF. Together with reference TRBV5-1 and TRBJ1-1, the CDR3 gives the full variable domain: KAGVTQTPRYLIKTRGQQVTLSCSPISGHRSVSWYQQTPGQGLQFLFEYFSETQRNKGNFPGRFSGRQFSNSRSEMNVSTLELGDSALYLCASSAGITPNTEAFFGQGTRLTVV.

V usage is TRBV5-1 and J usage is TRBJ1-2; possible D gene TRBD1, 5 bases. The CDR3 runs 15 residues. The V gene's germline CDR1 is SGHRS and CDR2 YFSETQ. The V and J ends lost 2 bases and 0 bases respectively, with 11 bases between them. The DNA of the CDR3 is TGCGCCAGCAGCTTTCGCCCAGGGTCTAACTATGGCTACACCTTC. This encodes CASSFRPGSNYGYTF.

The chain employs TRBV19 and TRBJ2-1; a weak D match, TRBD2 (6 bases). CDR3 length: 13 amino acids. CDR1 LNHDA and CDR2 SQIVND come from the germline V gene (reference sequence). The V gene lost 3 bases and the J gene lost 8 bases, with 11 bases spanning the gap. The CDR3 spells CASSMGPGDEQFF. CDR3 in DNA: TGTGCCAGTAGTATGGGGCCGGGGGATGAGCAGTTCTTC.

This chain joins TRBV27 and TRBJ1-5, with D uncertain. The germline V gene has CDR1 MNHEY and CDR2 SMNVEV (reference sequence). Trimming removed 3 bases at V and 2 bases at J, with 8 bases between. CDR3 length: 14 residues. The CDR3 is CASSFISGNQPQHF. In DNA, the CDR3 is TGTGCCAGCAGTTTCATCAGCGGCAATCAGCCCCAGCATTTT.

The chain uses TRBV7-2 and TRBJ1-1; D is possibly TRBD1 (6 bases). The germline V gene encodes CDR1 SGHTA and CDR2 FQGNSA. This CDR3 region has 14 residues. Trimming stripped 7 bases from V and 0 bases from J, with 12 bases between. The CDR3 loop is CASNRASVNTEAFF. CDR3 DNA: TGTGCCAGCAACAGGGCTTCTGTGAACACTGAAGCTTTCTTT.

Regarding this clone: The junction differs from germline at one of its ends, possibly a read error. The chain links TRBV4-3 to TRBJ2-2; 11 bases align to TRBD2. The length of the CDR3 is 15 residues. Germline values: CDR1 LGHNA, CDR2 YSLEER. The CDR3 nucleotides read TGCGCCAGCAGCCCTAGCGGGAGGAACGCCGGGGAGCTGTTTTTT. It specifies CASSPSGRNAGELFF.

V is TRBV10-3 and J is TRBJ2-2; possibly TRBD2 for D (5 bases). The CDR3 contains 13 residues. Germline lookup yields CDR1 ENHRY and CDR2 SYGVKD. Trimming cost V 8 bases and J 8 bases, with 15 bases left between them. CDR3 loop: CAIGYPTGGELFF. CDR3 sequence (DNA): TGTGCCATCGGATACCCGACGGGGGGGGAGCTGTTTTTT.

The chain carries TRBV2 and TRBJ2-1, with 7 bases lining up with TRBD1. Per germline, CDR1 SNHLY and CDR2 FYNNEI. This CDR3 spans 14 amino acids. The J segment lost 7 bases and the V segment lost 3 bases, leaving 6 bases of the junction unmatched. CDR3 DNA: TGTGCCAGCAGTGAGTTCACACAGGGGAATGAGCAGTTCTTC. This encodes CASSEFTQGNEQFF.

This CDR3 is CASSGLGWAEAFF. For the CDR3, the DNA is TGTGCCAGCAGTGGCCTAGGGTGGGCTGAAGCTTTCTTT. The gene calls are TRBV27 and TRBJ1-1; D is undetermined. The CDR3 covers 13 residues. V lost 5 bases and J 6 bases, leaving 13 bases between the germline ends. Germline V lookup: CDR1 MNHEY, CDR2 SMNVEV (reference sequence).

This rearrangement joins TRBV5-6 to TRBJ1-1, with D unclear. Trimming shortened V by 0 bases and J by 5 bases, and 8 bases separated the two germline ends. Germline values: CDR1 SGHDT, CDR2 YYEEEE. This CDR3 is built from 13 residues. CDR3 in amino acids: CASSLGQRTEAFF. CDR3 DNA: TGTGCCAGCAGCTTGGGCCAGCGGACTGAAGCTTTCTTT.

The chain recombines TRBV19 with TRBJ2-1, with 9 bases fitting TRBD2. Germline-derived CDR1 and CDR2 are LNHDA and SQIVND (reference sequence). With V trimmed by 3 bases and J by 5 bases, 14 bases remained unmatched. The CDR3 totals 18 residues. CDR3 sequence: CASSILSPGTSRHNEQFF. The DNA of the CDR3 is TGTGCCAGTAGTATTCTATCCCCCGGGACTAGCCGACACAATGAGCAGTTCTTC.

The chain joins TRBV5-1 to TRBJ1-5; the D is unclear. The germline gives CDR1 SGHRS, CDR2 YFSETQ. CDR3 length: 14 amino acids. Trimming stripped 0 bases from V and 6 bases from J, with 10 bases between. The CDR3 region is CASSLEGPGQPQHF. As DNA, the CDR3 is TGCGCCAGCAGCTTGGAGGGTCCGGGTCAGCCCCAGCATTTT.

In this sample, this clone turned up once. The genes are TRBV11-2 and TRBJ2-7; 8 bases fit TRBD1. This CDR3 is 16 amino acids long. Germline loops: CDR1 SGHAT, CDR2 FQNNGV. J lost 1 base, V lost 0 bases, and 5 bases had no gene match. The chain's CDR3 is CASSLEGRGPSYEQYF. CDR3 DNA: TGTGCCAGCAGCTTAGAGGGCAGGGGGCCTTCCTACGAGCAGTACTTC.

The V and J genes are TRBV9 and TRBJ2-3; TRBD1 aligns across 10 bases. The CDR3 contains 15 residues. Looked up from germline, CDR1 is SGDLS and CDR2 is YYNGEE. V lost 3 bases, J lost 1 base, and 2 bases stayed unmatched. CDR3 DNA sequence: TGTGCCAGCAGCGAAGACAGGGGGCGCACAGATACGCAGTATTTT. Amino acids: CASSEDRGRTDTQYF.

The gene calls are TRBV5-1 and TRBJ1-1, with 7 bases identical to TRBD1. The germline V gene has CDR1 SGHRS and CDR2 YFSETQ. The CDR3 is 14 residues long. Trimming took 4 bases from V and 2 from J; bases not matched to a gene: 5. CDR3 in amino acids: CASSPGQVNTEAFF. The CDR3 DNA sequence: TGCGCCAGCAGCCCCGGACAGGTTAACACTGAAGCTTTCTTT.

This clone turned up a few times. This specimen includes other DNA sequences encoding the same CDR3. The chain uses TRBV5-5 and TRBJ1-3; D gene ambiguous. Germline CDR1 SGHKS, CDR2 YYEKEE (reference sequence). Trimming cost V 0 bases and J 4 bases, with 8 bases left between them. The CDR3 is 14 amino acids. In nucleotides, the CDR3 is TGTGCCAGCAGCTTGGAGACAAACGGAAACACCATATATTTT. This gives the protein CASSLETNGNTIYF. The complete variable domain, with remaining parts taken from reference TRBV5-5 and TRBJ1-3, reads DAGVTQSPTHLIKTRGQQVTLRCSPISGHKSVSWYQQVLGQGPQFIFQYYEKEERGRGNFPDRFSARQFPNYSSELNVNALLLGDSALYLCASSLETNGNTIYFGEGSWLTVV.

V and J are TRBV4-3 and TRBJ1-4; 10 positions match TRBD1. The CDR3 is 15 residues long. Germline lookup yields CDR1 LGHNA and CDR2 YSLEER. J lost 6 bases, V lost 1 base, and 2 bases had no gene match. The CDR3 bases are TGCGCCAGCAGCCAAGGCGGGACAGGGGATGAAAAACTGTTTTTT. This gives the protein CASSQGGTGDEKLFF.